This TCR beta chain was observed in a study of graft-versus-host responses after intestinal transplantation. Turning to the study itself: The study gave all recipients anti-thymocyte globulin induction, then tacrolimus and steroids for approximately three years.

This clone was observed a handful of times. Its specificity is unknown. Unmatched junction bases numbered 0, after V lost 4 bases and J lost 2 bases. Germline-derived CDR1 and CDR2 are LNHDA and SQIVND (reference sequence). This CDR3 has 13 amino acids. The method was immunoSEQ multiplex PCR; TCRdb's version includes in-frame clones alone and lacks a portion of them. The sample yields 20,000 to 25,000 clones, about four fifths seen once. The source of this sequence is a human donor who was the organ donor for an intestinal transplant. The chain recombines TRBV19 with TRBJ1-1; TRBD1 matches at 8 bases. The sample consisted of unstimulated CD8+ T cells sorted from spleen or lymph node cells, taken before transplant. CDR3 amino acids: CASSTGGNTEAFF. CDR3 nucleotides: TGTGCCAGTAGTACAGGGGGCAACACTGAAGCTTTCTTT.